This T cell receptor beta chain emerged from a study of T cell responses to AZD1222 COVID-19 vaccine. Findings and caveats of the study: Repertoire collection took place solely once the T cell response had peaked. Only six AZD1222 recipients tested seropositive at baseline. The donor group comprised mostly white British people and more females; the analysis possibly underestimated clonal diversity.

Data came from immunoSEQ multiplex PCR; TCRdb stores just in-frame clones and leaves some out. The sample lists approximately 81,000 clones; 83% were seen once. As regards this clone: No antigen is known for it.

Trimming removed 4 bases from V and 4 bases from J, with 10 bases in between. There are 13 residues in the CDR3. Germline CDR1 and CDR2: SNHLY and FYNNEI. This sequence originates from an adult who received the AZD1222 COVID-19 vaccine. The chain couples TRBV2 to TRBJ1-2; TRBD1 might be the D (6 bases). The sample consisted of peripheral blood, taken 28 days after the second AZD1222 dose. CDR3 in DNA: TGTGCCAGCAGTGCGACAGGCAGCTATGGCTACACCTTC. It is translated as CASSATGSYGYTF.